The entry below gives a single T cell receptor (beta chain) sequence along with its context. This sample was included in a study of blood T cells in healthy people across ages. The authors ran a second PCR of roughly 6 to 12 cycles using a sample-barcoded 5' primer and a J-beta primer mix. A tag from a template-switch adaptor with 12 random nucleotides marked each cDNA molecule. TCRdb reanalysed the 5' RACE reads using MiXCR and keeps one entry per CDR3 protein. The sample lists roughly 1.5 million distinct CDR3 sequences; about 42% were seen once. Germline values: CDR1 SGHTA, CDR2 FQGNSA. The germline V and J ends were trimmed by 7 bases and 6 bases, with 19 bases remaining between them. This CDR3 region has 14 residues.

This chain connects TRBV7-2 to TRBJ2-7; a weak D match, TRBD2 (6 bases). The source is a woman under 30 in good health. Sequencing was carried out using blood. CDR3 in DNA: TGTGCCAGCAACACCGGGACTCCCACTTTCGAGCAGTACTTC. It is translated as CASNTGTPTFEQYF.